The clone carrying this T cell receptor beta chain showed up just a few times. Antigen specificity is unknown. These data are taken from a study of T cell clones after liver transplantation. Whole-study context: Post-transplant blood was tracked for graft-donor-reactive T cell clones identified in a pre-transplant mixed lymphocyte reaction. Tolerant meant at least one year fully off immunosuppression without liver enzymes above twice normal. Graft-donor-reactive sequences were compared with third-party-reactive TCRbeta sequences from pre-transplant mixed lymphocyte reactions. Study-level points and caveats: In 5 of 8 subjects, circulating graft-donor-reactive CD4 TCRbeta sequences fell significantly after transplant.

Using immunoSEQ multiplex PCR, the repertoire was profiled, and TCRdb retains in-frame clones only, with some absent. The sample lists roughly 51,000 clones, roughly 70% occurring once. V lost 6 bases and J 1 base, leaving 9 bases between the germline ends. Germline V gene data show CDR1 as SNHLY and CDR2 as FYNNEI. The CDR3 totals 13 residues. The sequence derives from a human patient who received a liver transplant. These T cells may partly come from the graft donor. This rearrangement joins TRBV2 to TRBJ1-1; D is unresolved. The material was CD4+ T cells from blood, obtained more than 53 months after liver transplant. CDR3 residues: CASRRSENTEAFF. The DNA for the CDR3 is TGTGCCAGCAGAAGGTCCGAGAACACTGAAGCTTTCTTT. The entire variable domain, with the rest obtained from reference TRBV2 and TRBJ1-1, is as follows: EPEVTQTPSHQVTQMGQEVILRCVPISNHLYFYWYRQILGQKVEFLVSFYNNEISEKSEIFDDQFSVERPDGSNFTLKIRSTKLEDSAMYFCASRRSENTEAFFGQGTRLTVV.